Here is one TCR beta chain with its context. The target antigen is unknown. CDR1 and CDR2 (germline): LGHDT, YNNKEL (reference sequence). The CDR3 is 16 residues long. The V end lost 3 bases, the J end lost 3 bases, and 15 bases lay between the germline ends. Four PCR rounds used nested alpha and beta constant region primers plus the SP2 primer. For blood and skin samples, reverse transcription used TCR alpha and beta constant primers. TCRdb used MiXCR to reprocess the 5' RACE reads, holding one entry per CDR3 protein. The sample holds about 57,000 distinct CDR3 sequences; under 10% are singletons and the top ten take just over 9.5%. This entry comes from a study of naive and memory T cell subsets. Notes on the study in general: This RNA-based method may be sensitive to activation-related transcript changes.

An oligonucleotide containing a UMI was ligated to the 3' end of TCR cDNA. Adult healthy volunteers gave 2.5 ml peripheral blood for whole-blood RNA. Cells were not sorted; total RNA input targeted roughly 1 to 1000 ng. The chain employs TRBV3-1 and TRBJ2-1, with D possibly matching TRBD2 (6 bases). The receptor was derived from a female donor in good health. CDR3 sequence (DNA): TGTGCCAGCAGCCAGCCCGGGAGCCCTAGCTACAATGAGCAGTTCTTC. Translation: CASSQPGSPSYNEQFF.